These T cell receptor beta chains were read from a single sample in a study of blood T cell repertoires in COVID-19. Clones were sequenced by immunoSEQ multiplex PCR, and TCRdb holds only the in-frame ones, with some missing. The table includes about 34,000 clones, 81% detected once. The sample was peripheral blood. All receptors come from a man aged 70 or older with COVID-19, enrolled during active disease. The CDR3 runs from the conserved cysteine through the conserved F or W. A D gene is named only where the DNA matches it firmly. Size values are once, few and many counts, or a class for expanded clones, and some rows have none.

d_call,j_call,v_call,clone_size,cdr3_nt,cdr3_aa
NA,TRBJ2-7,TRBV7-2,few,TGTGCCAGCAGGCCAGGACTACTGGGCGAGCAGTACTTC,CASRPGLLGEQYF
TRBD1,TRBJ2-7,TRBV5-4,NA,TGTGCCAGCAGCTTGGGACAGGGCCCCTACGAGCAGTACTTC,CASSLGQGPYEQYF
TRBD2,TRBJ2-1,TRBV29-1,NA,TGCAGCGCCGGGAGCCTAGCGGGAAACAATGAGCAGTTCTTC,CSAGSLAGNNEQFF
TRBD1,TRBJ1-1,TRBV19,NA,TGTGCCAGTAGTATCCTGGACAGGTTGAACACTGAAGCTTTCTTT,CASSILDRLNTEAFF
TRBD1,TRBJ1-5,TRBV28,NA,TGTGCCAGCAGTCCGCCCGACAGGGTCTTGAATCGGCCCCAGCATTTT,CASSPPDRVLNRPQHF
TRBD1,TRBJ1-2,TRBV11-3,NA,TGTGCCAGCAGCCGTACAGGGGGCGCCGGCTACACCTTC,CASSRTGGAGYTF
TRBD1,TRBJ2-5,TRBV19,NA,TGTGCCAGTAGTCGACAGGGTGGAGAGACCCAGTACTTC,CASSRQGGETQYF
NA,TRBJ1-2,TRBV4-3,once,TGCGCCAGCAGCCAAGAGAGCGGGGGCTATGGCTACACCTTC,CASSQESGGYGYTF
NA,TRBJ2-5,TRBV19,NA,TGTGCCAGTAGTGCCTCCGGGTCCACAAAGACCCAGTACTTC,CASSASGSTKTQYF
TRBD1,TRBJ2-5,TRBV5-4,NA,TGTGCCAGCAGCTTTGACAGGGCACAAGAGACCCAGTACTTC,CASSFDRAQETQYF
NA,TRBJ2-7,TRBV28,few,TGTGCCAGCTACAGATCGTCAGTTTGGGGAGCCTACGAGCAGTACTTC,CASYRSSVWGAYEQYF
NA,TRBJ1-2,TRBV9,NA,TGTGCCAGCAGCGTAGGTCAACTATCTAACTATGGCTACACCTTC,CASSVGQLSNYGYTF
TRBD2,TRBJ2-1,TRBV5-4,NA,TGTGCCAGCAGCTTTTCCGGGAGGGGGTCCTACAATGAGCAGTTCTTC,CASSFSGRGSYNEQFF
TRBD1,TRBJ1-3,TRBV18,NA,TGTGCCAGCACAACAGGGGGCACTGGAAACACCATATATTTT,CASTTGGTGNTIYF
NA,TRBJ2-7,TRBV2,NA,TGTGCCATCGCACAGTCCCTCTCCTACGAGCAGTACTTC,CAIAQSLSYEQYF
TRBD2,TRBJ2-5,TRBV5-4,NA,TGTGCCAGCAGCTTGACTAGCGGGAGTCAGGAGACCCAGTACTTC,CASSLTSGSQETQYF
NA,TRBJ2-2,TRBV5-1,few,TGCGCCAGCAGCTTGCGAGTGAGCCAACAGCCGAACACCGGGGAGCTGTTTTTT,CASSLRVSQQPNTGELFF
TRBD1,TRBJ1-1,TRBV28,NA,TGTGCCAGCATCGCGGACAGGGGGCGAGCTTTCTTT,CASIADRGRAFF
NA,TRBJ2-7,TRBV24-1,NA,TGTGCCACCAGTGATTCGTTGGCGGGATCGACCTACGAGCAGTACTTC,CATSDSLAGSTYEQYF
TRBD1,TRBJ1-5,TRBV2,NA,TGTGCCAGCAGTCTCACGCAGGGGGGCCAGCCCCAGCATTTT,CASSLTQGGQPQHF
TRBD2,TRBJ2-7,TRBV5-1,NA,TGCGCCAGCAGCTTGCTTTCAGGACTAGCGGGAGGAACTGCAAGCTCCTACGAGCAGTACTTC,CASSLLSGLAGGTASSYEQYF
NA,TRBJ2-7,TRBV29-1,NA,TGCAGCGTTGGAGGGGGAGGGAGCCAGTACTTC,CSVGGGGSQYF
NA,TRBJ2-5,TRBV5-1,NA,TGCGCCAGCAGCTTGGGCGTAGAGACCCAGTACTTC,CASSLGVETQYF
NA,TRBJ2-3,TRBV5-1,NA,TGCGCCAGCAGGAGTGCAGATACGCAGTATTTT,CASRSADTQYF
TRBD2,TRBJ2-1,TRBV11-2,NA,TGTGCCAGCAGCGCCTCCTCGTTACGGGGAGGGCGCTACAATGAGCAGTTCTTC,CASSASSLRGGRYNEQFF
NA,TRBJ2-5,TRBV19,NA,TGTGCCAGTAGTATAGGGAGGATCGAGACCCAGTACTTC,CASSIGRIETQYF
NA,TRBJ2-4,TRBV3-1/TRBV3-2,NA,TGTGCCAGCAGCCATTGGGAGGCCAAAAACATTCAGTACTTC,CASSHWEAKNIQYF
TRBD2,TRBJ2-1,TRBV28,NA,TGTGCCAGCAGCCCCGGGACTAGCCTTAATGAGCAGTTCTTC,CASSPGTSLNEQFF
NA,TRBJ1-2,TRBV29-1,few,TGCAGCGTTGAGATGGGTGCTAGAGGCTATGGCTACACCTTC,CSVEMGARGYGYTF
TRBD1,TRBJ1-5,TRBV6-4,NA,TGTGCCGGCAGTGGGGACAGGAATCAGCCCCAGCATTTT,CAGSGDRNQPQHF
NA,TRBJ2-1,TRBV5-1,NA,TGCGCCAGCAGCTATGTCCAGGCCAGCTCCTACAATGAGCAGTTCTTC,CASSYVQASSYNEQFF
NA,TRBJ1-1,TRBV6-1,NA,TGTGCCAGCAGTGAAAGTCCTACAGGGCGGACTGAAGCTTTCTTT,CASSESPTGRTEAFF
TRBD1,TRBJ2-5,TRBV6-2/TRBV6-3,few,TGTGCCAGCAGTTACGGCCAGGGGGTAGGAAAAGAGACCCAGTACTTC,CASSYGQGVGKETQYF
TRBD1,TRBJ1-5,TRBV6-2/TRBV6-3,NA,TGTGCCAGCAGTTACATCCCGGGACAGGGGGTACGGAATGGTCAGCCCCAGCATTTT,CASSYIPGQGVRNGQPQHF
NA,TRBJ2-2,TRBV7-3,NA,TGTGCCAGCAGCCTGGACTCGAACACCGGGGAGCTGTTTTTT,CASSLDSNTGELFF
TRBD1,TRBJ2-5,TRBV27,NA,TGTGCCAGCAGTCTTTCTCGACAGGGGGCTCGGGAGACCCAGTACTTC,CASSLSRQGARETQYF
TRBD1,TRBJ1-2,TRBV7-9,NA,TGTGCCAGCAGTTCCTGGGACAGACCCTCCTATGGCTACACCTTC,CASSSWDRPSYGYTF
NA,TRBJ2-2,TRBV28,NA,TGTGCCAGCAGCTGGACAGCGAACACCGGGGAGCTGTTTTTT,CASSWTANTGELFF
NA,TRBJ2-2,TRBV14,NA,TGTGCCAGCAGCCAAGTTATCTCCGGGGAGCTGTTTTTT,CASSQVISGELFF
TRBD1,TRBJ2-7,TRBV5-1,NA,TGCGCCAGCAGCCAGGACAGGGGGGCCTACGAGCAGTACTTC,CASSQDRGAYEQYF
NA,TRBJ2-1,TRBV9,NA,TGTGCCAGCAGTCCCCAGGGTTTGCATGAGCAGTTCTTC,CASSPQGLHEQFF